These 32 T cell receptor beta chains originate from one sample sequenced in a study of T cell changes during pregnancy in multiple sclerosis. The table came from immunoSEQ multiplex PCR; TCRdb's copy has only in-frame clones and leaves some out. The table lists around 70,000 clones, roughly 92% of them singletons. Sequencing used peripheral blood, obtained in the second trimester of pregnancy. The receptors derive from a female donor in good health, enrolled as a control in a pregnancy study.

CDR3 DNA sequence: TGCGCCAGCACGGGACAGGGACCTATTCCAGCTTTCTTT. This codes for CASTGQGPIPAFF. The chain couples TRBV5-1 to TRBJ1-1; 9 positions agree with TRBD1. Trimming took 6 bases from V and 10 from J; bases not matched to a gene: 10. Germline V lookup: CDR1 SGHRS, CDR2 YFSETQ. This CDR3 spans 13 amino acids.

The chain recombines TRBV16 with TRBJ1-5; no definite D call. Trimming removed 5 bases from V and 1 base from J, with 9 bases in between. Looked up from germline, CDR1 is KGHSY and CDR2 is FQNENV. The CDR3 is 14 amino acids. CDR3 bases: TGTGCCAGCAGCAACGGTTGGAGCAATCAGCCCCAGCATTTT. Protein product: CASSNGWSNQPQHF. The full variable domain, in which reference TRBV16 and TRBJ1-5 provide the parts outside the CDR3, is GEEVAQTPKHLVRGEGQKAKLYCAPIKGHSYVFWYQQVLKNEFKFLISFQNENVFDETGMPKERFSAKCLPNSPCSLEIQATKLEDSAVYFCASSNGWSNQPQHFGDGTRLSIL.

This chain joins TRBV4-3 and TRBJ2-7; a possible D gene is TRBD1 (5 bases). Trimming stripped 2 bases from V and 3 bases from J, with 11 bases between. CDR3 length equals 14 residues. CDR1 and CDR2 (germline): LGHNA, YSLEER. CDR3 DNA sequence: TGCGCCAGCAGCCAACTTTTCCAGGGCTACGAGCAGTACTTC. Protein product: CASSQLFQGYEQYF.

V is TRBV5-8 and J is TRBJ2-1; D unresolved. The CDR3 runs to 15 residues. V lost 0 bases and J lost 3, with 10 bases in between. CDR1 SGHTS and CDR2 YDEGEE come from the germline V gene. This chain's CDR3 is CASSLGIQIYNEQFF. CDR3 sequence (DNA): TGTGCCAGCAGCTTGGGTATACAGATCTACAATGAGCAGTTCTTC. Full variable domain (missing parts from reference TRBV5-8 and TRBJ2-1): EAGVTQSPTHLIKTRGQQATLRCSPISGHTSVYWYQQALGLGLQFLLWYDEGEERNRGNFPPRFSGRQFPNYSSELNVNALELEDSALYLCASSLGIQIYNEQFFGPGTRLTVL.

As DNA, the CDR3 is TGTGCCAGCAGCGTAGGGCCGGGACAGGATGCCTACGAGCAGTACTTC. Encoded protein: CASSVGPGQDAYEQYF. The chain recombines TRBV9 with TRBJ2-7; 8 bases are shared with TRBD1. CDR1 SGDLS and CDR2 YYNGEE come from the germline V gene. The trim removed 0 bases at V and 2 bases at J, leaving 7 bases unmatched. CDR3 length equals 16 residues.

V is TRBV7-6 and J is TRBJ2-2; the D is unclear. The germline CDR1 and CDR2 sequences are SGHVS and FNYEAQ. Between the trimmed V and J ends, which lost 1 base and 3 bases, there was a span of 15 bases. This CDR3 is 17 amino acids long. DNA for the CDR3: TGTGCCAGCAGCTTAGTCCCCGACAAGTCGGACACCGGGGAGCTGTTTTTT. Translation: CASSLVPDKSDTGELFF.

The chain has TRBV4-2 and TRBJ1-2; 7 bases agree with TRBD1. V was clipped by 1 base and J by 2 bases; unmatched bases: 7. The CDR3 sequence is 16 residues long. The germline V gene encodes CDR1 LGHNA and CDR2 YNFKEQ. The CDR3 here is CASSQAHGTENYGYTF. The CDR3 nucleotides are TGTGCCAGCAGCCAAGCCCACGGGACAGAGAACTATGGCTACACCTTC.

In nucleotides, the CDR3 is TGTGCCAGCAACAGACCGCGCACTGAAGCTTTCTTT. It translates to CASNRPRTEAFF. The chain couples TRBV28 to TRBJ1-1; D not resolved. CDR1 and CDR2 (germline): MDHEN, SYDVKM. V was trimmed by 7 bases and J by 4 bases, leaving 10 bases between them. The CDR3 has 12 amino acids. The variable domain in full, with the rest retrieved from reference TRBV28 and TRBJ1-1, is DVKVTQSSRYLVKRTGEKVFLECVQDMDHENMFWYRQDPGLGLRLIYFSYDVKMKEKGDIPEGYSVSREKKERFSLILESASTNQTSMYLCASNRPRTEAFFGQGTRLTVV.

The V call is TRBV6-1, the J call TRBJ2-1; 8 nucleotides agree with TRBD1. The CDR3 sequence is 15 residues long. Germline values: CDR1 MNHNS, CDR2 SASEGT. Trimming cost V 3 bases and J 0 bases; bases outside gene matches: 1. The CDR3 loop is CASSEGTGSYNEQFF. The CDR3 bases are TGTGCCAGCAGTGAGGGGACAGGCTCCTACAATGAGCAGTTCTTC.

This chain links TRBV7-3 with TRBJ1-2; D uncertain. V was pared by 2 bases and J by 9 bases, with 7 bases between. Germline V gives CDR1 SGHTA, CDR2 FQGTGA. The CDR3 extends over 11 amino acids. CDR3 in amino acids: CASSLVRSYTF. The CDR3 nucleotides read TGTGCCAGCAGCTTAGTCAGGAGCTACACCTTC.

The chain recombines TRBV7-2 with TRBJ1-2; 7 bases align to TRBD1. From germline, CDR1 is SGHTA and CDR2 FQGNSA. The trim removed 4 bases at V and 7 bases at J, leaving 6 bases unmatched. This CDR3 contains 13 residues. Written as DNA, the CDR3 is TGTGCCAGCAGCTCCGCGAAGGGGGCTGGCTACACCTTC. This translates into CASSSAKGAGYTF.

The genes are TRBV18 and TRBJ2-3; 7 bases line up with TRBD1. Germline CDR1 is KGHSH and CDR2 is LQKENI. This CDR3 has 16 residues. V shed 5 bases, J shed 0 bases, and the junction held 8 bases outside the gene matches. CDR3 sequence reads: CASSSMTGRSTDTQYF. CDR3 nucleotides: TGTGCCAGCTCATCAATGACAGGGCGTAGCACAGATACGCAGTATTTT.

The chain carries TRBV6-6 and TRBJ1-5, with D possibly being TRBD1 (6 bases). V was pared by 0 bases and J by 7 bases, with 10 bases between. The CDR3 contains 14 residues. Germline CDR1 reads MNHNY; CDR2 reads SVGAGI (reference sequence). CDR3 coding DNA: TGTGCCAGCAGTTACTCTACGGGGGGCCAGCCCCAGCATTTT. This translates into CASSYSTGGQPQHF.

The V and J genes are TRBV6-5 and TRBJ2-2, with no clear D. Germline CDR1 is MNHEY and CDR2 is SVGAGI. Trimming removed 5 bases from V and 3 bases from J, with 4 bases in between. The CDR3 loop spans 12 amino acids. The CDR3 sequence is CASSRDTGELFF. In nucleotides, the CDR3 is TGTGCCAGCAGTAGAGACACCGGGGAGCTGTTTTTT.

The chain employs TRBV7-9 and TRBJ2-7; 7 nucleotides align to TRBD1. Germline V gene sequence: CDR1 SEHNR, CDR2 FQNEAQ (reference sequence). This CDR3 is built from 15 residues. The trim removed 5 bases at V and 3 bases at J, leaving 10 bases unmatched. The CDR3 DNA reads TGTGCCAGCAGCCCTCCCGGACAGGACGGCTACGAGCAGTACTTC. Translated: CASSPPGQDGYEQYF.

This clone was recorded only once. The V and J genes are TRBV6-1 and TRBJ1-1, with TRBD1 identical over 8 bases. Germline CDR1 reads MNHNS; CDR2 reads SASEGT. Losses at the gene ends were 8 bases for V and 4 bases for J; bases not matched to a gene: 6. CDR3 length: 13 residues. The CDR3 protein is CASSQGGITEAFF. Here the CDR3 DNA reads TGTGCCAGCTCACAGGGGGGAATCACTGAAGCTTTCTTT.

The CDR3 DNA is TGTGCCAGCAGCCGAGTGTGGACAGGGACGGACGAGCAGTACTTC. This codes for CASSRVWTGTDEQYF. The chain links TRBV7-9 to TRBJ2-7; 8 bases fit TRBD1. The V gene end was trimmed by 5 bases and the J gene end by 5 bases; junction bases not matched to a gene: 11. The CDR3 spans 15 residues. Germline lookup yields CDR1 SEHNR and CDR2 FQNEAQ (reference sequence).

The genes are TRBV5-6 and TRBJ2-7; TRBD1 matches at 9 bases. J was trimmed by 3 bases and V by 4 bases; bases with no gene match: 5. Germline-derived CDR1 and CDR2 are SGHDT and YYEEEE. The CDR3 totals 14 residues. The DNA for the CDR3 is TGTGCCAGCAGCCGGGACAGGGCATTCTACGAGCAGTACTTC. It yields the protein CASSRDRAFYEQYF.

V usage is TRBV11-3 and J usage is TRBJ2-5; 9 bases agree with TRBD2. Germline V gives CDR1 SGHNT, CDR2 YENEEA. J was trimmed by 2 bases and V by 5 bases; bases with no gene match: 9. The CDR3 has 16 amino acids. CDR3 DNA sequence: TGTGCCAGCAGCCAACTGGCTAGCGGGGAACAAGAGACCCAGTACTTC. Translation gives CASSQLASGEQETQYF.

V gene TRBV30 combines with J gene TRBJ1-6; D is undetermined. CDR3 length equals 14 residues. CDR1 GTSNPN and CDR2 SVGIG come from the germline V gene (reference sequence). V was shortened by 2 bases and J by 0 bases, with 5 bases between the two germline ends. CDR3 region: CAWSPSSYNSPLHF. The CDR3 DNA is TGTGCCTGGAGTCCGAGCTCCTATAATTCACCCCTCCACTTT.

The chain couples TRBV9 to TRBJ2-5; 7 bases are a match to TRBD2. The CDR3 length is 17 residues. The J segment lost 5 bases and the V segment lost 3 bases, leaving 16 bases of the junction unmatched. Germline lookup yields CDR1 SGDLS and CDR2 YYNGEE. CDR3 residues: CASSAPVLAALGETQYF. In DNA form, the CDR3 reads TGTGCCAGCAGCGCTCCCGTCCTAGCGGCCCTCGGTGAGACCCAGTACTTC. The full variable domain, its missing parts supplied by reference TRBV9 and TRBJ2-5, is DSGVTQTPKHLITATGQRVTLRCSPRSGDLSVYWYQQSLDQGLQFLIQYYNGEERAKGNILERFSAQQFPDLHSELNLSSLELGDSALYFCASSAPVLAALGETQYFGPGTRLLVL.

CDR3: CASSLVGGGTTDTQYF. The DNA for the CDR3 is TGTGCCAGCAGCTTGGTTGGGGGGGGTACGACAGATACGCAGTATTTT. V is TRBV5-4 and J is TRBJ2-3; 7 bases map to TRBD2. Looked up from germline, CDR1 is SGHNT and CDR2 is YYREEE (reference sequence). This CDR3 has 16 residues. The V and J ends lost 0 bases and 3 bases, in that order; junction bases with no gene match: 7.

V is TRBV5-1 and J is TRBJ2-5; D is possibly TRBD1 (7 bases). CDR3 size: 14 residues. Trimming took 5 bases from V and 1 from J, leaving 12 bases between them. Germline loops: CDR1 SGHRS, CDR2 YFSETQ. Written as DNA, the CDR3 is TGCGCCAGCAGTGGAGGGGACAGCCAAGAGACCCAGTACTTC. It is translated as CASSGGDSQETQYF.

This sequence joins TRBV4-3 and TRBJ1-2, with TRBD1 matching 11 bases. CDR1 LGHNA and CDR2 YSLEER come from the germline V gene. There are 17 residues in the CDR3. V trimming: 0 bases; J trimming: 5 bases; junction bases outside the gene matches: 8. The CDR3 region has the DNA TGCGCCAGCAGCCAAGATTTACGGACAGGGGGCGTTTATGGCTACACCTTC. Its translation: CASSQDLRTGGVYGYTF.

The J gene is TRBJ2-7, the V gene TRBV4-1; TRBD1 matches 8 bases. The germline V gene has CDR1 MGHRA and CDR2 YSYEKL. The CDR3 is 15 residues long. Trimming at V came to 3 bases and at J to 6 bases, leaving 10 bases not matched to a gene. As DNA, the CDR3 is TGCGCCAGCAGCCAGTTGGACAGGGATGGCGGCGAGCAGTACTTC. Translating it yields CASSQLDRDGGEQYF.

The genes are TRBV6-1 and TRBJ1-2; D perhaps matches TRBD1 (6 bases). There are 15 residues in the CDR3. Trimming removed 5 bases from V and 2 bases from J, with 15 bases in between. Germline V gives CDR1 MNHNS, CDR2 SASEGT. DNA for the CDR3: TGTGCCAGCAGTCATATCCGGGACAACAACTATGGCTACACCTTC. Residues: CASSHIRDNNYGYTF.

CDR3 bases: TGTGCCAGCTCACGACAGGGCGCGAGGGAGCAGTACTTC. The encoded protein is CASSRQGAREQYF. The genes are TRBV18 and TRBJ2-7, with 7 bases that match TRBD1. The CDR3 totals 13 residues. With 4 bases clipped from V and 7 bases from J, the junction kept 7 bases outside the gene matches. Germline V gene data show CDR1 as KGHSH and CDR2 as LQKENI.

The chain has TRBV28 and TRBJ1-5; 8 bases map to TRBD1. The CDR3 sequence is 12 residues long. Germline loops: CDR1 MDHEN, CDR2 SYDVKM. CDR3 region: CVTGGSNQPQHF. For the CDR3, the DNA is TGTGTCACAGGGGGTAGCAATCAGCCCCAGCATTTT.

CDR3: CASSLEAGQAYTEAFF. The CDR3 region has the DNA TGTGCCAGCAGCTTAGAGGCAGGGCAGGCGTACACTGAAGCTTTCTTT. The V call is TRBV7-3, the J call TRBJ1-1; D might be TRBD1 (5 bases). V was clipped by 2 bases and J by 3 bases, with 16 bases between them. This CDR3 is built from 16 residues. Germline CDR1 SGHTA, CDR2 FQGTGA.

The V gene is TRBV4-3, the J gene TRBJ2-3, with D possibly matching TRBD2 (7 bases). The V gene lost 0 bases and the J gene lost 2 bases, with 15 bases spanning the gap. CDR1 is LGHNA, CDR2 YSLEER, per germline. The CDR3 spans 17 residues. The DNA for the CDR3 is TGCGCCAGCAGCCAAGAGGGGGGGGCCCTAACCACAGATACGCAGTATTTT. Its translation is CASSQEGGALTTDTQYF.

This sequence joins TRBV7-2 and TRBJ2-7; the match to TRBD1 covers 9 bases. CDR1 and CDR2 from the germline V gene are SGHTA and FQGNSA. The CDR3 is 13 amino acids. V lost 6 bases and J lost 4; bases outside the gene matches: 4. CDR3 sequence: CASRETGGYEQYF. CDR3 in DNA: TGTGCCAGCAGGGAGACAGGGGGGTACGAGCAGTACTTC.

The V call is TRBV5-6, the J call TRBJ1-2, with 8 bases that match TRBD1. Germline V lookup: CDR1 SGHDT, CDR2 YYEEEE. Trimming cost V 3 bases and J 6 bases; bases outside gene matches: 10. CDR3 length equals 15 residues. The CDR3 coding sequence is TGTGCCAGCAGCTGGACAGGGTTTTTGAATGATGGCTACACCTTC. Its translation is CASSWTGFLNDGYTF.